The 5 T cell receptor beta chains below all came from one sample that was sequenced in a study of CD8+ T cells in alopecia areata. After isolation, RNA underwent reverse transcription to generate cDNA as the sequencing template. Generated by immunoSEQ multiplex PCR, the TCRdb table keeps only in-frame clones and is missing some. In the table there are fewer than 250,000 clones, approximately 60% of which are singletons. Treatment defined: oral pan-JAK inhibitor, 5-10 mg twice daily. Source: CD4+ T cells sorted from blood, taken at week 4, from a patient treated with tofacitinib. The receptor source for this set is a human donor with alopecia areata.

The chain has TRBV4-1 and TRBJ2-7, with TRBD2 matching over 8 bases. The CDR3 runs to 15 residues. Germline CDR1 is MGHRA and CDR2 is YSYEKL. V lost 1 base to trimming and J lost 3 bases; unmatched junction nucleotides: 5. The CDR3 bases are TGCGCCAGCAGCCAAGGGACTAGCAGCCTCTACGAGCAGTACTTC. Its translation is CASSQGTSSLYEQYF.

CDR3 DNA: TGTGCCAGCAGCTTCGGAGTAGCAGATACGCAGTATTTT. Residues: CASSFGVADTQYF. The rearrangement joins TRBV7-9 to TRBJ2-3; D remains unclear. This CDR3 is 13 amino acids long. The V gene lost 3 bases and the J gene lost 4 bases, with 8 bases spanning the gap. The V gene's germline CDR1 is SEHNR and CDR2 FQNEAQ (reference sequence).

The DNA of the CDR3 is TGTGCCAGCAGCTGGGCGAACTATGGCTACACCTTC. Its protein is CASSWANYGYTF. The V call is TRBV2, the J call TRBJ1-2; D gene ambiguous. Germline CDR1 reads SNHLY; CDR2 reads FYNNEI. The length of the CDR3 is 12 residues. Deletions cut 6 bases from V and 2 bases from J, with 7 bases between.

The rearrangement uses TRBV9 and TRBJ2-2, with 10 nucleotides matching TRBD2. CDR1 is SGDLS and CDR2 is YYNGEE in the germline V gene. The CDR3 has 15 residues. Germline trimming cut 8 bases from V and 5 bases from J; bases unmatched to any gene: 9. CDR3 residues: CASTLAGVGTGELFF. For the CDR3, the DNA is TGTGCCAGTACGCTAGCGGGAGTAGGGACCGGGGAGCTGTTTTTT. Combining the CDR3 with reference TRBV9 and TRBJ2-2 gives the whole variable domain DSGVTQTPKHLITATGQRVTLRCSPRSGDLSVYWYQQSLDQGLQFLIQYYNGEERAKGNILERFSAQQFPDLHSELNLSSLELGDSALYFCASTLAGVGTGELFFGEGSRLTVL.

This chain links TRBV5-4 with TRBJ1-2; tentative D call: TRBD1 (6 bases). Germline V gene lookup returns CDR1 SGHNT and CDR2 YYREEE (reference sequence). The V end lost 0 bases, the J end lost 4 bases, and 19 bases lay between the germline ends. The CDR3 covers 17 residues. CDR3 protein: CASSLDGAGQFRYGYTF. The CDR3 DNA is TGTGCCAGCAGCTTGGATGGAGCGGGACAATTCCGCTATGGCTACACCTTC.